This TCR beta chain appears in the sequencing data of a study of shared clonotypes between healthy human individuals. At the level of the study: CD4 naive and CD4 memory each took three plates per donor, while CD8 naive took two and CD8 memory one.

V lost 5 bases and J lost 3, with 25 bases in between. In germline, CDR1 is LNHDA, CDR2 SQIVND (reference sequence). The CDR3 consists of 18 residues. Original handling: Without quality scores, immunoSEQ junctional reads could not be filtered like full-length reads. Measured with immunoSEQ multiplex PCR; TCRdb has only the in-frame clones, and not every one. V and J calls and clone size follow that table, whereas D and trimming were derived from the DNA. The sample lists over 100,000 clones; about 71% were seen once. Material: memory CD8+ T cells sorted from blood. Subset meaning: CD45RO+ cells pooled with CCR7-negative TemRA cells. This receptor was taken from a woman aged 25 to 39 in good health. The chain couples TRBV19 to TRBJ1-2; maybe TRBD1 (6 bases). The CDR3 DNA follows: TGTGCCAGTAGTGTTTGGTTGGGGGGCGCTTTACCCGACTATGGCTACACCTTC. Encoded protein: CASSVWLGGALPDYGYTF.